This T cell receptor (beta chain) stems from a study of blood T cell dynamics during melanoma immunotherapy. Turning to the study itself: Patients with metastatic melanoma got pembrolizumab or nivolumab-ipilimumab as first-line care.

CDR1 and CDR2 (germline): MNHNY, SVGAGI (reference sequence). V trimming: 5 bases; J trimming: 7 bases; junction bases outside the gene matches: 11. The CDR3 is made up of 16 amino acids. Sequencing was performed with immunoSEQ multiplex PCR; in TCRdb, only in-frame clones are kept and a portion is missing. The sample carries around 15,000 clones, 94% recorded once. Regarding the study as a whole: Among sorted CD8+ subsets, immune-effector cells had the highest clonality and cell-free DNA similarity. The study could not tell melanoma-specific clones from general immune activation.

Regarding time point: week 3, after first cycle of checkpoint inhibitor. Patients had no prior systemic cancer treatment, immunosuppressants or other active cancers. This clone was counted once. The antigen is unknown. This rearrangement joins TRBV6-6 to TRBJ2-1; 10 bases align to TRBD2. The sequencing here drew on effector memory CD8+ T cells from blood, taken from a patient treated with checkpoint blockade. The clonotype comes from a human donor with melanoma. CDR3 nucleotides: TGTGCCAGCAGTCGTAAAGCGGGAGGGCCGTTAAATGAGCAGTTCTTC. Protein sequence: CASSRKAGGPLNEQFF.